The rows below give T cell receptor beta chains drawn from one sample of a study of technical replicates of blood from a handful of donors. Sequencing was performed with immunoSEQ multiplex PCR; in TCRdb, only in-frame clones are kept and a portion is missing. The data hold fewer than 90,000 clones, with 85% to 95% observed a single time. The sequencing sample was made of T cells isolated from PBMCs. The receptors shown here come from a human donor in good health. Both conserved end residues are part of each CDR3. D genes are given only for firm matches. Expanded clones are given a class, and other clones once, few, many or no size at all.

TGTGCCAGTCTCGGGGAGGGAAGTACTGAAGCTTTCTTT,CASLGEGSTEAFF,NA,TRBV5-4,NA,TRBJ1-1,13
TGCGCCAGCAGCTTGGGACTAGCAACCTACGAGCAGTACTTC,CASSLGLATYEQYF,once,TRBV5-1,TRBD2,TRBJ2-7,14
TGTGCCAGCAGCTTAGGGGTAAAGGAGAATAGTTATGGCTACACCTTC,CASSLGVKENSYGYTF,NA,TRBV7-9,NA,TRBJ1-2,16
TGTGCCAGCAGTTTGACTGAAAGCAGGGCGCGGACTGAAGCTTTCTTT,CASSLTESRARTEAFF,NA,TRBV6-6,NA,TRBJ1-1,16
TGTGCCAGCAGCCATACCGGGACTACTCTTCCAGCGCAGTATTTT,CASSHTGTTLPAQYF,few,TRBV4-2,TRBD2,TRBJ2-3,15
TGTGCCAGCTCAGCAGGGGCCGCCACTAACTATGGCTACACCTTC,CASSAGAATNYGYTF,few,TRBV18,NA,TRBJ1-2,15
TGTGCCAGCAGCCCCAGGGTGGCGGGAAATGAGCAGTTCTTC,CASSPRVAGNEQFF,NA,TRBV6-5,NA,TRBJ2-1,14
TGTGCCAGCAGCGGGGGGGTTCGCTATGGCTACACCTTC,CASSGGVRYGYTF,NA,TRBV6-5,NA,TRBJ1-2,13
TGTGCCAGTAGTGTACAGGGGGCTAATGAGCAGTTCTTC,CASSVQGANEQFF,once,TRBV19,TRBD1,TRBJ2-1,13
TGTGCCAGCAGTTTGCAGGGGATCAAGCCCCAGCATTTT,CASSLQGIKPQHF,few,TRBV27,NA,TRBJ1-5,13
TGTGCCAGCAGCTTGTTAACGGTCTCTGGAAACACCATATATTTT,CASSLLTVSGNTIYF,NA,TRBV5-5,NA,TRBJ1-3,15
TGTGCCAGCAGCGTAGGAAACAGGGGGACGGGAGATGAGCAGTTCTTC,CASSVGNRGTGDEQFF,NA,TRBV9,TRBD1,TRBJ2-1,16
TGCAGCGTCGCCCTCAGTCAGGGGACAGATACGCAGTATTTT,CSVALSQGTDTQYF,NA,TRBV29-1,NA,TRBJ2-3,14
TGTGCCAGCAGTTTCTCCTGGGACAGCCGGTCCTACGAGCAGTACTTC,CASSFSWDSRSYEQYF,NA,TRBV28,TRBD1,TRBJ2-7,16
TGTGCCAGCAGCGTGGGGGGGGTCTTTCAGCCCCAGCATTTT,CASSVGGVFQPQHF,NA,TRBV7-9,NA,TRBJ1-5,14
TGTGCCAGCAGTTCACTAGCGGGAGGAGGAGAGCAGTACTTC,CASSSLAGGGEQYF,once,TRBV28,TRBD2,TRBJ2-7,14
TGTGCCAGCAGACCTAGCGGGGGGGTCTACAATGAGCAGTTCTTC,CASRPSGGVYNEQFF,NA,TRBV5-8,TRBD2,TRBJ2-1,15
TGTGCCAGCAGTTTGAGTAGCGCCCTTAGAAATGAGCAGTTCTTC,CASSLSSALRNEQFF,NA,TRBV27,NA,TRBJ2-1,15
TGTGCCAGCAGCCAAGCCAATCAGGTTGATGGCTACACCTTC,CASSQANQVDGYTF,once,TRBV4-2,NA,TRBJ1-2,14
TGTGCCATCAGTGAGTCGGGACAGCCTAATGAAAAACTGTTTTTT,CAISESGQPNEKLFF,NA,TRBV10-3,TRBD1,TRBJ1-4,15
TGTGCCAGCAGCCCCCGGACAGGGGAAGAGACCCAGTACTTC,CASSPRTGEETQYF,NA,TRBV7-8,TRBD1,TRBJ2-5,14
TGTGCCAGCAGCTCGGACAGGGGCAACGAGCAGTACTTC,CASSSDRGNEQYF,NA,TRBV7-6,TRBD1,TRBJ2-7,13
TGTGCCAGCAGTCGACAGGGCATTCGGACTAGCGTATCCTACGAGCAGTACTTC,CASSRQGIRTSVSYEQYF,NA,TRBV5-4,TRBD2,TRBJ2-7,18
TGCGCCAGCAGCCTCGGGACAACAGGGACTGAAGCTTTCTTT,CASSLGTTGTEAFF,NA,TRBV5-1,NA,TRBJ1-1,14
TGCGCCAGCAGCTTGCGAGAGAACTACGAGCAGTACTTC,CASSLRENYEQYF,NA,TRBV5-1,NA,TRBJ2-7,13
TGTGCCAGCAGCCCCGGGACTAGCGGTTCCTACGAGCAGTACTTC,CASSPGTSGSYEQYF,NA,TRBV2,TRBD2,TRBJ2-7,15
TGTGCCTGGAGCCCCGGGTTAAGTGGAAACACCATATATTTT,CAWSPGLSGNTIYF,NA,TRBV30,NA,TRBJ1-3,14
TGTGCCAGCAGGGGGTGGGAGGGGAGCACAGATACGCAGTATTTT,CASRGWEGSTDTQYF,NA,TRBV7-9,TRBD2,TRBJ2-3,15
TGTGCCATCAGTGAGTCGTCAACAGGCGTGAGAAAGAACACTGAAGCTTTCTTT,CAISESSTGVRKNTEAFF,once,TRBV10-3,NA,TRBJ1-1,18
TGTGCCAGCTCACCACCGACAGGGACCTACGAGCAGTACTTC,CASSPPTGTYEQYF,NA,TRBV18,TRBD1,TRBJ2-7,14
TGTGCCAGCAGCTTAGTTGGAACCCGGGTCAATCAGCCCCAGCATTTT,CASSLVGTRVNQPQHF,NA,TRBV7-8,NA,TRBJ1-5,16
TGTGCCAGCAGCTTGGCGCCAGGGGGTACATCCTACGAGCAGTACTTC,CASSLAPGGTSYEQYF,once,TRBV7-3,TRBD1,TRBJ2-7,16
TGTGCCAGCACCGGACAGGGAGCGAACACCGGGGAGCTGTTTTTT,CASTGQGANTGELFF,NA,TRBV6-1,TRBD1,TRBJ2-2,15
TGTGCCAGTAGTATTGATAAGGGGAGCGGGACAGGACCCTACAATGAGCAGTTCTTC,CASSIDKGSGTGPYNEQFF,NA,TRBV19,NA,TRBJ2-1,19
TGTGCCAGCAGCTCGGAACCGGGGGGCCGGAATGAAAAACTGTTTTTT,CASSSEPGGRNEKLFF,NA,TRBV7-9,NA,TRBJ1-4,16
TGCGCCAGCAGCTCCGCCGGGACAGGGGGGACCTACGAGCAGTACTTC,CASSSAGTGGTYEQYF,NA,TRBV5-1,TRBD1,TRBJ2-7,16
TGCGCCAGCAGTTTCACAGGGGGTCGGAGTGAAAAACTGTTTTTT,CASSFTGGRSEKLFF,NA,TRBV5-1,TRBD1,TRBJ1-4,15
TGTGCCACAGGGCTGGCGGGAGCTGGCACAGATACGCAGTATTTT,CATGLAGAGTDTQYF,NA,TRBV15,TRBD2,TRBJ2-3,15
TGCGCCAGCAGCCAAGGGGGCTGGTTTGGGGAGGGTGAAGGGCGCGGCGAGCAGTACTTC,CASSQGGWFGEGEGRGEQYF,few,TRBV4-1,TRBD2,TRBJ2-7,20
TGCGCCAGCAGCCAGATTAGCGGGAACTCCTACGAGCAGTACTTC,CASSQISGNSYEQYF,NA,TRBV4-1,TRBD2,TRBJ2-7,15
TGTGCCAGCAGCAAAGCGGGTGGGGACACCCAAACGGGTCAGCCCCAGCATTTT,CASSKAGGDTQTGQPQHF,NA,TRBV21-1,NA,TRBJ1-5,18
TGTGCCAGTAGTCTAGGGGCGGGATACAATGAGCAGTTCTTC,CASSLGAGYNEQFF,NA,TRBV19,NA,TRBJ2-1,14
TGTGCCAGCAAAAAGGGGTTCGGCGGGGAGCTGTTTTTT,CASKKGFGGELFF,once,TRBV9,NA,TRBJ2-2,13
TGTGCCAGCAGCTCCCCGGGGAGCTTGATGAACACTGAAGCTTTCTTT,CASSSPGSLMNTEAFF,NA,TRBV11-3,NA,TRBJ1-1,16
TGTGCCAGCAGCGCCCGGACAGGGGGAGGAGATACGCAGTATTTT,CASSARTGGGDTQYF,NA,TRBV9,TRBD1,TRBJ2-3,15
TGCGCCAGCAGTGACCGCAGGGAGGAAGGGGTCCAAGAGACCCAGTACTTC,CASSDRREEGVQETQYF,NA,TRBV10-2,NA,TRBJ2-5,17
TGTGCCAGCAGCTACCGGGACTTAAGGGACTGCCACTTC,CASSYRDLRDCHF,once,TRBV11-3,NA,TRBJ2-7,13